This T cell receptor (beta chain) was observed in a study of T cells in Graves' hyperthyroidism and ophthalmopathy. Turning to the study itself: Peripheral blood was secured at the point of initial diagnosis, before any treatment.

Germline V gene lookup returns CDR1 SQVTM and CDR2 ANQGSEA. The CDR3 has 12 residues. Many counts were recorded for this clonotype. There were TCR beta CDR3 regions amplified from RNA transcripts. In the first-round RT-PCR of the TCR CDR3, the HTBI primer set was used. One entry per CDR3 protein, called by TCRdb with MiXCR from the multiplex PCR reads. The table shows 550,000 to 650,000 distinct CDR3 sequences, with about 14% occurring only once. Participants, patients aged 18 to 65, had newly diagnosed hyperthyroidism with a duration under 2 months. Sequencing was carried out using blood. The TCR was taken from a woman in her 30s with Graves' hyperthyroidism that later progressed to Graves' ophthalmopathy. The chain combines TRBV29-1 with TRBJ2-5; TRBD1 matches at 7 bases. CDR3 amino acids: CSARQGQETQYF. CDR3 nucleotides: TGCAGTGCCCGACAGGGACAAGAGACCCAGTACTTC.